This T cell receptor beta chain was obtained from a study of OX40 agonist ivuxolimab in advanced cancers. Study-level background: The patients' treatment was ivuxolimab, an agonistic anti-OX40 (CD134) antibody. Head and neck, renal cell, melanoma or hepatocellular carcinoma were the cancers that dose-escalation patients had. General study findings and limits: CD4+ T cells averaged fewer expanded clones than CD8+ T cells.

This clone showed up just once. No antigen is known for it. Blood sampling took place at baseline, cycle 4 day 1, and cycle 7 day 1. Generated by immunoSEQ multiplex PCR, the TCRdb table keeps only in-frame clones and is missing some. The table includes some 83,000 clones, roughly 85% detected once. This receptor was identified in an adult with an advanced solid tumor such as melanoma, head and neck, liver or kidney cancer. Sequenced here: CD4+ or CD8+ T cells sorted from blood, sampled in a trial of the OX40 agonist ivuxolimab.

CDR3 amino acids: CASSWDVKRGRELFF. The CDR3, as DNA: TGTGCCAGCAGCTGGGACGTAAAGAGGGGCCGGGAGCTGTTTTTT. This chain links TRBV6-6 with TRBJ2-2, with D possibly being TRBD1 or TRBD2 (5 bases each). This CDR3 contains 15 residues. V was trimmed by 6 bases and J by 9 bases, leaving 20 bases between them. Germline CDR1 reads MNHNY; CDR2 reads SVGAGI (reference sequence).